This TCR beta chain was documented in a study of blood T cells in healthy people across ages. The germline gives CDR1 MNHEY, CDR2 SMNVEV (reference sequence). The CDR3 is 19 residues long. Trimming took 0 bases from V and 2 from J, leaving 17 bases between them. The use of a sample-barcoded 5' primer and a J-beta primer mix characterized a second PCR of roughly 6 to 11 cycles. TCRdb analysed the 5' RACE reads with MiXCR anew, one entry per CDR3 protein. The data show over 1,500,000 distinct CDR3 sequences, approximately 50% seen once. Comment on this clonotype: Antigen specificity is unknown.

Study-wide points: Strong correlation was found linking TCR beta diversity to naive T cell percentage.

The sequencing sample was made of blood. This chain links TRBV27 with TRBJ2-6; D might be TRBD1 (5 bases). The source of this sequence is a middle-aged woman in good health. As DNA, the CDR3 is TGTGCCAGCAGTTTATCGCCTCACAGACCACAGGCTGGGGCCAACGTCCTGACTTTC. Translation: CASSLSPHRPQAGANVLTF. The full variable domain, in which reference TRBV27 and TRBJ2-6 provide the parts outside the CDR3, is EAQVTQNPRYLITVTGKKLTVTCSQNMNHEYMSWYRQDPGLGLRQIYYSMNVEVTDKGDVPEGYKVSRKEKRNFPLILESPSPNQTSLYFCASSLSPHRPQAGANVLTFGAGSRLTVL.